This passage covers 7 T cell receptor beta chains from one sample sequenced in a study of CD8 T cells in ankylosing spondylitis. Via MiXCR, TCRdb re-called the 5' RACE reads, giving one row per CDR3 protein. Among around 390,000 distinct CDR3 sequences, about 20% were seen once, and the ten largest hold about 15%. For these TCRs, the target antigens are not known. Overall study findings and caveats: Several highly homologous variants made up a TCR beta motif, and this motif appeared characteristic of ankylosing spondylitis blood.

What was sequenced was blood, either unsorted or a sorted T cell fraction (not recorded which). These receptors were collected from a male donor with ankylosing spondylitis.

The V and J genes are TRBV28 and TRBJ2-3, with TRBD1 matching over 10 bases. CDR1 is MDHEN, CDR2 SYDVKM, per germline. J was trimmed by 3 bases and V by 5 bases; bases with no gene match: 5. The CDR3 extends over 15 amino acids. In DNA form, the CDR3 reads TGTGCCAGCAGTGAGACAGGGGGCAGGACAGATACGCAGTATTTT. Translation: CASSETGGRTDTQYF. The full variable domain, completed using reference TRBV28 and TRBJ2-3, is DVKVTQSSRYLVKRTGEKVFLECVQDMDHENMFWYRQDPGLGLRLIYFSYDVKMKEKGDIPEGYSVSREKKERFSLILESASTNQTSMYLCASSETGGRTDTQYFGPGTRLTVL.

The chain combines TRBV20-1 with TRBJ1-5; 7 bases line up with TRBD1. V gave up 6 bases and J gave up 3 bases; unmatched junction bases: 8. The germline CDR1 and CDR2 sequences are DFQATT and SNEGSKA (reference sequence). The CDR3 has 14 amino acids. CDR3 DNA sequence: TGCAGTGCCTCCACAGGGACAGTCAATCAGCCCCAGCATTTT. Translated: CSASTGTVNQPQHF.

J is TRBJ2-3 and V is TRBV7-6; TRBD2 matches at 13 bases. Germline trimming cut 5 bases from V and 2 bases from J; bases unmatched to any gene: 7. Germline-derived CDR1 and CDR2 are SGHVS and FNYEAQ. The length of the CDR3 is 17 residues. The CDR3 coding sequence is TGTGCCAGCAGCACCCGACTAGCGGGAGGAAACACAGATACGCAGTATTTT. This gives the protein CASSTRLAGGNTDTQYF.

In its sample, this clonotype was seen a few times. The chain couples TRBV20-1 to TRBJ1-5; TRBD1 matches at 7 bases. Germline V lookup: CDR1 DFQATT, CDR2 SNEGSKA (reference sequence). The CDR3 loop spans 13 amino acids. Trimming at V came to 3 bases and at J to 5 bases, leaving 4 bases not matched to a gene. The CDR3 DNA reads TGCAGTGCTAGGAGGGACAGAGATCAGCCCCAGCATTTT. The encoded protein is CSARRDRDQPQHF.

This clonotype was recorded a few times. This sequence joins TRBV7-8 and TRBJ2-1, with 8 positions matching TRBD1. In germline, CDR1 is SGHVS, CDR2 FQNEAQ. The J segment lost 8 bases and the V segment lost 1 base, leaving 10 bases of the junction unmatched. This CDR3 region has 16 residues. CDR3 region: CASSLGFGQGYHEQFF. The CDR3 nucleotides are TGTGCCAGCAGCTTAGGGTTCGGACAGGGTTATCATGAGCAGTTCTTC. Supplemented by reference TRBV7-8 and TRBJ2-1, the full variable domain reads GAGVSQSPRYKVAKRGQDVALRCDPISGHVSLFWYQQALGQGPEFLTYFQNEAQLDKSGLPSDRFFAERPEGSVSTLKIQRTQQEDSAVYLCASSLGFGQGYHEQFFGPGTRLTVL.

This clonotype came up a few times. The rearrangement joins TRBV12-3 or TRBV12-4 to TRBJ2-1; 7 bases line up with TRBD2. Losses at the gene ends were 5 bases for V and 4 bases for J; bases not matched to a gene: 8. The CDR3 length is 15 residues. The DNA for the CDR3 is TGTGCCAGCAGTAACCGGGGACTACGATACAATGAGCAGTTCTTC. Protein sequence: CASSNRGLRYNEQFF.

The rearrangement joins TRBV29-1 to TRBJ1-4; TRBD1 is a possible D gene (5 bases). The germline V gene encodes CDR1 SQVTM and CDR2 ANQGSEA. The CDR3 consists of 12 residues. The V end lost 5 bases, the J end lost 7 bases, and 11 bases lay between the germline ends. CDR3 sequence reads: CSVRRAGEKLFF. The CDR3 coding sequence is TGCAGCGTTCGCAGGGCCGGTGAAAAACTGTTTTTT.